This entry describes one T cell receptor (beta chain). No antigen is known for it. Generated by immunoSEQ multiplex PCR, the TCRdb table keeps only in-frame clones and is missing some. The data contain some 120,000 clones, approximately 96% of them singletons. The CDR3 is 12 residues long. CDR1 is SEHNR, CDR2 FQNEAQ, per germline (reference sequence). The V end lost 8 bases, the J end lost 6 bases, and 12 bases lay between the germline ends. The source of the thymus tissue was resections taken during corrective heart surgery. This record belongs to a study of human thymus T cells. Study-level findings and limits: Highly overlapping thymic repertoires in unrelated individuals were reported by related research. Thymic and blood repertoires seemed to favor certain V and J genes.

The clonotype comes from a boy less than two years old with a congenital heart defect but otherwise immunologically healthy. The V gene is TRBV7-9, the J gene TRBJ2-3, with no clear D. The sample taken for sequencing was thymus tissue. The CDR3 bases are TGTGCCAGCGCGCACAATGGGGATACGCAGTATTTT. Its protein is CASAHNGDTQYF.